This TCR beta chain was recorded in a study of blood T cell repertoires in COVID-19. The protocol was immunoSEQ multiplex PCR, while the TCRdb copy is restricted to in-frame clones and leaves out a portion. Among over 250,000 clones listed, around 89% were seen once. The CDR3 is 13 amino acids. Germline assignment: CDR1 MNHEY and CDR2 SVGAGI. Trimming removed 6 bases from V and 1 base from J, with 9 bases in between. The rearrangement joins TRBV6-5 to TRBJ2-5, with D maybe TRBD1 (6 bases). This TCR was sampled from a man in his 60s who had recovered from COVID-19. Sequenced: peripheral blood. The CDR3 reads CASSGTTQETQYF. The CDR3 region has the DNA TGTGCCAGCAGCGGGACAACCCAAGAGACCCAGTACTTC.